Shown below are 21 T cell receptor beta chains from a single sample sequenced in a study of blood T cell repertoires in COVID-19. Generated by immunoSEQ multiplex PCR, the TCRdb table keeps only in-frame clones and is missing some. The sample includes around 70,000 clones, 80% seen only once; the top ten take roughly 13%. Sequencing used peripheral blood. These receptor sequences come from a man aged 50 or older with COVID-19, enrolled during active disease.

This clone was picked up a small number of times. The V gene is TRBV19, the J gene TRBJ2-2, with 9 bases matching TRBD1. There are 16 residues in the CDR3. V trimming: 5 bases; J trimming: 0 bases; junction bases outside the gene matches: 4. CDR1 and CDR2 from the germline V gene are LNHDA and SQIVND (reference sequence). This chain's CDR3 is CASSLGQGTNTGELFF. CDR3 DNA sequence: TGTGCCAGTAGTCTCGGACAGGGGACGAACACCGGGGAGCTGTTTTTT.

The chain recombines TRBV4-1 with TRBJ2-3; 9 bases match TRBD1. The CDR3 runs 14 residues. The ends lost 6 bases at V and 3 bases at J; junction bases unmatched: 4. Germline CDR1 is MGHRA and CDR2 is YSYEKL. The CDR3 region is CASRLQGATDTQYF. The CDR3 bases are TGCGCCAGCAGGCTACAGGGGGCAACAGATACGCAGTATTTT.

This clone is a singleton in its sample. The gene calls are TRBV29-1 and TRBJ2-5; TRBD1 might be the D (6 bases). The V and J ends lost 8 bases and 0 bases respectively, with 10 bases between them. CDR1 and CDR2 (germline): SQVTM, ANQGSEA. There are 12 residues in the CDR3. The CDR3 DNA follows: TGCAGCTTCGGGACAAACCAAGAGACCCAGTACTTC. As protein: CSFGTNQETQYF.

The chain employs TRBV27 and TRBJ2-2, with a tentative D call TRBD1 (7 bases). This CDR3 spans 16 amino acids. Looked up from germline, CDR1 is MNHEY and CDR2 is SMNVEV (reference sequence). The V end was cut by 5 bases, the J end by 6 bases, with 19 bases between. The DNA for the CDR3 is TGTGCCAGCAGTAAATTACAGGGGACTGAAGCCGGGGAGCTGTTTTTT. Translation gives CASSKLQGTEAGELFF.

The V call is TRBV3-1 (or the pseudogene TRBV3-2), the J call TRBJ2-3, with 7 bases lining up with TRBD1. The CDR3 runs to 13 residues. Germline CDR1 and CDR2: LGHDT and YNNKEL (reference sequence). J lost 2 bases, V lost 10 bases, and 6 bases had no gene match. CDR3: CATTGTATDTQYF. In DNA form, the CDR3 reads TGTGCCACCACCGGGACAGCCACAGATACGCAGTATTTT.

The rearrangement links TRBV28 to TRBJ2-3, with 7 positions matching TRBD2. CDR1 and CDR2 (germline): MDHEN, SYDVKM. Trimming removed 5 bases from V and 1 base from J; junction bases left unmatched: 3. This CDR3 is built from 14 residues. CDR3 region: CASSGLAGTDTQYF. Here the CDR3 DNA reads TGTGCCAGCAGTGGGCTAGCGGGCACAGATACGCAGTATTTT.

This clone occurred once. The chain uses TRBV15 and TRBJ2-6; possible D gene TRBD1, 5 bases. The CDR3 sequence is 16 residues long. V lost 0 bases and J 0 bases, leaving 6 bases between the germline ends. Germline loops: CDR1 LNHNV, CDR2 YYDKDF (reference sequence). The CDR3 loop reads CATSREDNSGANVLTF. CDR3 DNA: TGTGCCACCAGCAGAGAGGACAACTCTGGGGCCAACGTCCTGACTTTC.

The V gene is TRBV18, the J gene TRBJ1-1; 9 bases fit TRBD1. Per the germline V gene, CDR1 is KGHSH and CDR2 is LQKENI. Unmatched junction bases numbered 6, after V lost 4 bases and J lost 3 bases. The CDR3 sequence is 15 residues long. The CDR3 sequence: CASSRQGVDDTEAFF. CDR3 bases: TGTGCCAGCTCACGACAGGGGGTTGATGACACTGAAGCTTTCTTT.

The chain employs TRBV19 and TRBJ1-6; perhaps TRBD1 as D (5 bases). With 3 bases removed from V and 11 bases from J, the gap between germline ends came to 20 bases. In germline, CDR1 is LNHDA, CDR2 SQIVND (reference sequence). The CDR3 has 16 amino acids. CDR3 sequence: CASSMSTGPGGAPLHF. The DNA of the CDR3 is TGTGCCAGTAGTATGTCAACGGGACCGGGCGGGGCACCCCTCCACTTT.

CDR3 residues: CATSSLDRAHEQYF. For the CDR3, the DNA is TGTGCCACCAGCAGTCTGGACAGGGCTCACGAGCAGTACTTC. The chain links TRBV15 to TRBJ2-7, with 8 bases fitting TRBD1. CDR1 LNHNV and CDR2 YYDKDF come from the germline V gene (reference sequence). Trimming removed 3 bases from V and 5 bases from J; junction bases left unmatched: 6. The CDR3 covers 14 residues.

V and J are TRBV4-1 and TRBJ2-7; D possibly corresponds to TRBD2 (6 bases). The CDR3 consists of 12 residues. Trimming removed 3 bases at V and 7 bases at J, with 10 bases between. Germline V gene lookup returns CDR1 MGHRA and CDR2 YSYEKL. The CDR3 sequence is CASSHPRGEQYF. For the CDR3, the DNA is TGCGCCAGCAGCCACCCACGGGGGGAGCAGTACTTC.

This chain connects TRBV5-8 to TRBJ2-7; 7 bases align to TRBD1. Germline-derived CDR1 and CDR2 are SGHTS and YDEGEE. J gave up 0 bases and V 9 bases, and 15 bases lay outside the gene matches. The length of the CDR3 is 16 residues. CDR3: CANADLGGQVSYEQYF. In DNA form, the CDR3 reads TGTGCCAACGCAGATCTCGGTGGACAGGTCTCCTACGAGCAGTACTTC.

The V and J genes are TRBV3-1 (or the pseudogene TRBV3-2) and TRBJ2-1, with 9 bases aligning to TRBD2. The V and J ends lost 5 bases and 8 bases, in that order; junction bases with no gene match: 19. Germline CDR1 and CDR2: LGHDT and YNNKEL (reference sequence). The CDR3 runs 18 residues. CDR3 region: CASSGGGSGRFLNDEQFF. The DNA for the CDR3 is TGTGCCAGCAGCGGAGGTGGTAGCGGGAGATTTCTTAACGATGAGCAGTTCTTC.

This clone was seen more than once but under ten times. The CDR3 nucleotides read TGTGCCAGTAGTACCCCCCGGGACTTGGATGAGCAGTTCTTC. It codes for CASSTPRDLDEQFF. The V and J genes are TRBV19 and TRBJ2-1; possibly TRBD2 for D (6 bases). The V end lost 4 bases, the J end lost 8 bases, and 15 bases lay between the germline ends. This CDR3 has 14 residues. Germline values: CDR1 LNHDA, CDR2 SQIVND (reference sequence).

V and J are TRBV10-3 and TRBJ2-1; TRBD2 agrees at 7 bases. V lost 0 bases to trimming and J lost 6 bases; unmatched junction nucleotides: 8. Germline V lookup: CDR1 ENHRY, CDR2 SYGVKD. CDR3 length: 16 amino acids. The CDR3 region is CAISESRSPGGNEQFF. CDR3 sequence (DNA): TGTGCCATCAGTGAGTCCCGCTCCCCGGGGGGCAATGAGCAGTTCTTC.

The CDR3 sequence: CASSWDSSYEQYF. The CDR3 DNA is TGTGCCAGCAGCTGGGACTCCTCCTACGAGCAGTACTTC. The V call is TRBV3-1 (or the pseudogene TRBV3-2), the J call TRBJ2-7; D may be TRBD2 (6 bases). V lost 5 bases to trimming and J lost 0 bases, with 8 bases between them. The CDR3 sequence is 13 residues long. The germline CDR1 and CDR2 sequences are LGHDT and YNNKEL (reference sequence).

This clone appeared a few times. The V gene is TRBV5-1, the J gene TRBJ2-3; TRBD2 might be the D (6 bases). The germline V gene encodes CDR1 SGHRS and CDR2 YFSETQ. The V gene lost 0 bases and the J gene lost 3 bases, with 11 bases spanning the gap. The CDR3 consists of 15 residues. The CDR3 bases are TGCGCCAGCAGCTTGGAGTCGGGAGAAACAGATACGCAGTATTTT. Amino acids: CASSLESGETDTQYF. Filled out from reference TRBV5-1 and TRBJ2-3, the complete variable domain reads KAGVTQTPRYLIKTRGQQVTLSCSPISGHRSVSWYQQTPGQGLQFLFEYFSETQRNKGNFPGRFSGRQFSNSRSEMNVSTLELGDSALYLCASSLESGETDTQYFGPGTRLTVL.

This chain joins TRBV11-3 and TRBJ2-1, with D perhaps matching TRBD1 (7 bases). CDR3 length: 17 amino acids. V gave up 5 bases and J gave up 0 bases, with 17 bases separating them. CDR1 and CDR2 (germline): SGHNT, YENEEA. CDR3 amino acids: CASSHRGRGDSYNEQFF. CDR3 sequence (DNA): TGTGCCAGCAGCCATCGAGGCAGGGGGGACTCCTACAATGAGCAGTTCTTC.

The genes are TRBV2 and TRBJ2-4, with 7 bases lining up with TRBD2. V lost 5 bases to trimming and J lost 10 bases; unmatched junction nucleotides: 8. Germline-derived CDR1 and CDR2 are SNHLY and FYNNEI. The CDR3 is 13 residues long. As DNA, the CDR3 is TGTGCCAGCAGTAGGGTTTTGGGGGGGATTCAGTACTTC. It codes for CASSRVLGGIQYF.

The chain has TRBV10-1 and TRBJ2-1; 13 nucleotides match TRBD2. CDR3 length equals 14 residues. Germline loops: CDR1 WNHNN, CDR2 SYGVQD (reference sequence). J was trimmed by 10 bases and V by 3 bases; bases with no gene match: 3. The DNA of the CDR3 is TGCGCCAGCAGTGAACTAGCGGGAGGGTTGGAGCAGTTCTTC. Residues: CASSELAGGLEQFF.

This sequence joins TRBV7-9 and TRBJ1-4; D is unclear. With 2 bases removed from V and 7 bases from J, the gap between germline ends came to 14 bases. This CDR3 is 15 amino acids long. CDR1 is SEHNR, CDR2 FQNEAQ, per germline (reference sequence). Here the CDR3 reads CASSLTRRGGEKLFF. CDR3 DNA: TGTGCCAGCAGCTTAACCCGCCGGGGTGGTGAAAAACTGTTTTTT.